The 13 T cell receptor beta chains reported below all come from one sample, sequenced in a study of T cells after posttransplantation cyclophosphamide. Assay: immunoSEQ multiplex PCR; the TCRdb copy retains only in-frame clones and omits some. The profile shows about 24,000 clones, roughly 86% of them singletons. Sequenced input: PBMCs. All receptors derive from a woman aged 60-75 years with a blood cancer, CMV-positive, and with a related stem cell donor.

This clone was seen a single time. The chain uses TRBV9 and TRBJ1-3; D gene ambiguous. Trimming shortened V by 2 bases and J by 0 bases, and 9 bases separated the two germline ends. The germline V gene encodes CDR1 SGDLS and CDR2 YYNGEE. This CDR3 contains 15 residues. The CDR3 nucleotides are TGTGCCAGCAGCGTCACGGGATTCTCTGGAAACACCATATATTTT. This codes for CASSVTGFSGNTIYF.

This clone is a singleton in its sample. V usage is TRBV7-9 and J usage is TRBJ2-1; 7 nucleotides line up with TRBD2. Losses at the gene ends were 3 bases for V and 9 bases for J; bases not matched to a gene: 8. The length of the CDR3 is 14 residues. Germline V gives CDR1 SEHNR, CDR2 FQNEAQ (reference sequence). The CDR3 loop is CASSFKTSVGEQFF. The CDR3 DNA reads as TGTGCCAGCAGCTTTAAAACTAGCGTAGGTGAGCAGTTCTTC.

V gene TRBV15 combines with J gene TRBJ2-5; a possible D gene is TRBD2 (5 bases). From germline, CDR1 is LNHNV and CDR2 YYDKDF (reference sequence). Between the trimmed V and J ends, which lost 1 base and 4 bases, there was a span of 13 bases. The CDR3 contains 15 residues. CDR3: CATSRGVRDGETQYF. In DNA, the CDR3 is TGTGCCACCAGCAGAGGGGTACGGGATGGAGAGACCCAGTACTTC.

The chain employs TRBV5-1 and TRBJ1-3; possibly TRBD1 for D (6 bases). The CDR3 is 16 amino acids. Germline V gene sequence: CDR1 SGHRS, CDR2 YFSETQ. V lost 2 bases, J lost 0 bases, and 12 bases lay in between. CDR3 region: CASSLTGSISGNTIYF. The CDR3, as DNA: TGCGCCAGCAGCTTAACAGGGTCTATCTCTGGAAACACCATATATTTT.

This chain joins TRBV29-1 and TRBJ2-1; 9 positions agree with TRBD2. J was trimmed by 5 bases and V by 7 bases; bases with no gene match: 9. CDR1 and CDR2 (germline): SQVTM, ANQGSEA. This CDR3 comprises 14 residues. CDR3 residues: CSAGGLAGHNEQFF. The CDR3, as DNA: TGCAGCGCGGGGGGCCTAGCGGGGCACAATGAGCAGTTCTTC.

J is TRBJ1-2 and V is TRBV5-6; TRBD1 might be the D (5 bases). Germline V gene sequence: CDR1 SGHDT, CDR2 YYEEEE. This CDR3 region has 15 residues. Trimming removed 3 bases from V and 5 bases from J, with 17 bases in between. In DNA, the CDR3 is TGTGCCAGCAGCTCCTGGGAGGGGCGTCATTATGGCTACACCTTC. Residues: CASSSWEGRHYGYTF.

The chain combines TRBV29-1 with TRBJ2-3, with TRBD1 matching 7 bases. Germline assignment: CDR1 SQVTM and CDR2 ANQGSEA. Trimming removed 3 bases from V and 6 bases from J; junction bases left unmatched: 3. The CDR3 is 12 amino acids. The CDR3 spells CSVDRGLDTQYF. CDR3 coding DNA: TGCAGCGTTGACAGGGGGTTGGATACGCAGTATTTT.

This clone was recorded once. The chain has TRBV29-1 and TRBJ1-2, with D possibly being TRBD1 (5 bases). CDR3 size: 14 residues. CDR1 is SQVTM, CDR2 ANQGSEA, per germline. Trimming took 8 bases from V and 0 from J, leaving 16 bases between them. The DNA for the CDR3 is TGCAGCCCCGGCGGGGACTCTGCTAACTATGGCTACACCTTC. Protein: CSPGGDSANYGYTF.

V gene TRBV11-2 combines with J gene TRBJ2-1; no clear D. Looked up from germline, CDR1 is SGHAT and CDR2 is FQNNGV. The CDR3 is made up of 14 amino acids. The V end was cut by 3 bases, the J end by 0 bases, with 6 bases between. The CDR3 DNA sequence: TGTGCCAGCAGCTTGGGCAGCTCCTACAATGAGCAGTTCTTC. As protein: CASSLGSSYNEQFF.

The chain links TRBV6-4 to TRBJ2-7; the match to TRBD2 covers 8 bases. V shed 3 bases, J shed 3 bases, and the junction held 1 base outside the gene matches. This CDR3 is 13 amino acids long. Germline V lookup: CDR1 MRHNA, CDR2 SNTAGT. Here the CDR3 DNA reads TGTGCCAGCAGTGATACTAGCGGCTACGAGCAGTACTTC. This encodes CASSDTSGYEQYF.

The CDR3 sequence is CASSLRDRGLEKLFF. The CDR3 nucleotides read TGTGCCAGCTCACTACGTGACAGGGGGCTTGAAAAACTGTTTTTT. The chain links TRBV18 to TRBJ1-4; 10 bases align to TRBD1. The trim removed 4 bases at V and 7 bases at J, leaving 6 bases unmatched. The CDR3 totals 15 residues. Germline V gives CDR1 KGHSH, CDR2 LQKENI.

Regarding this clone: The same CDR3 is also encoded by other DNA sequences in this sample. The chain recombines TRBV18 with TRBJ2-7; 9 positions match TRBD1. There are 15 residues in the CDR3. From germline, CDR1 is KGHSH and CDR2 LQKENI. V lost 0 bases to trimming and J lost 7 bases; unmatched junction nucleotides: 7. CDR3 sequence: CASSPPEQGAREQYF. The CDR3 coding sequence is TGTGCCAGCTCACCACCTGAACAGGGGGCGAGGGAGCAGTACTTC. The whole variable domain, remainder taken from reference TRBV18 and TRBJ2-7, is NAGVMQNPRHLVRRRGQEARLRCSPMKGHSHVYWYRQLPEEGLKFMVYLQKENIIDESGMPKERFSAEFPKEGPSILRIQQVVRGDSAAYFCASSPPEQGAREQYFGPGTRLTVT.

V gene TRBV9 combines with J gene TRBJ2-1; the match to TRBD2 covers 12 bases. The CDR3 extends over 18 amino acids. The germline V gene encodes CDR1 SGDLS and CDR2 YYNGEE. J was trimmed by 1 base and V by 1 base; bases with no gene match: 6. CDR3 sequence (DNA): TGTGCCAGCAGCGTATCGCTAGCGGGAGGGCGGTCCTACAATGAGCAGTTCTTC. Translating it yields CASSVSLAGGRSYNEQFF.